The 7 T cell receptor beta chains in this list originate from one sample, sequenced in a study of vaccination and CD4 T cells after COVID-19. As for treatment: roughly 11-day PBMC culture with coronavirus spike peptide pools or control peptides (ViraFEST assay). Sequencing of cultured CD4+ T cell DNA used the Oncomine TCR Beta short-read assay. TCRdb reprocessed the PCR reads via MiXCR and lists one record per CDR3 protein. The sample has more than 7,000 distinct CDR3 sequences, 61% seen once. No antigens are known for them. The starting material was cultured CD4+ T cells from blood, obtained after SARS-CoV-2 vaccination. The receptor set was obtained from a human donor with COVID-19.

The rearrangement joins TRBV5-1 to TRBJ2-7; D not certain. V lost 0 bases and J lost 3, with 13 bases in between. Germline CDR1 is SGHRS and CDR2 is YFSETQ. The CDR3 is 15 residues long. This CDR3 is CASSLASGSHYEQYF. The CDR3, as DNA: TGCGCCAGCAGCTTGGCCTCAGGAAGCCACTACGAGCAGTACTTC.

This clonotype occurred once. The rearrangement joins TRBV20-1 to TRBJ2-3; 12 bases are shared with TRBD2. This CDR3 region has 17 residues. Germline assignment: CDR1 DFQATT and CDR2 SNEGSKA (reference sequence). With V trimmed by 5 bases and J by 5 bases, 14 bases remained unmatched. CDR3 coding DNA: TGCAGTGCTGAGCCGCTACTAGCGGGGGGAATAGGAGATACGCAGTATTTT. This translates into CSAEPLLAGGIGDTQYF.

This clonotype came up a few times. The CDR3 nucleotides read TGTGCCAGCAGTTTAGCGGGGGCCGCAGATACGCAGTATTTT. Translated, it gives CASSLAGAADTQYF. V usage is TRBV6-2 or TRBV6-3 and J usage is TRBJ2-3, with 9 positions matching TRBD2. V was clipped by 4 bases and J by 4 bases; unmatched bases: 3. The CDR3 covers 14 residues. Germline CDR1 MNHEY, CDR2 SVGEGT.

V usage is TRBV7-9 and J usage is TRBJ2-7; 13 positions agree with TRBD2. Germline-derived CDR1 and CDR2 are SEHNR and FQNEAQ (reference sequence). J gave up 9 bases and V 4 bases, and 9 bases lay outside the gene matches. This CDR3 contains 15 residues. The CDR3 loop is CASSSGTSGASGQYF. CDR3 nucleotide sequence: TGTGCCAGCAGCTCAGGGACTAGCGGGGCAAGCGGGCAGTACTTC.

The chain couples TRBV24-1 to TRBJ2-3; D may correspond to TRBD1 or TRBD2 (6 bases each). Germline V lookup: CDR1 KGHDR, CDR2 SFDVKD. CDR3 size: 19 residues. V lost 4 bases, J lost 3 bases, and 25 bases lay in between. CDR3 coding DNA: TGTGCCACCAGTGACACGGATAATGGGGGGCGAATTTATACAGATACGCAGTATTTT. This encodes CATSDTDNGGRIYTDTQYF.

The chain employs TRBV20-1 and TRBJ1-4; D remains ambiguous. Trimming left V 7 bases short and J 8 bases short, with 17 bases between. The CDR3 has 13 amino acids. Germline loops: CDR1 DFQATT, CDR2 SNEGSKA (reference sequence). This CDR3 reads CSVSTGLGEKLFF. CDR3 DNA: TGCAGTGTCTCGACGGGTTTAGGCGAAAAACTGTTTTTT.

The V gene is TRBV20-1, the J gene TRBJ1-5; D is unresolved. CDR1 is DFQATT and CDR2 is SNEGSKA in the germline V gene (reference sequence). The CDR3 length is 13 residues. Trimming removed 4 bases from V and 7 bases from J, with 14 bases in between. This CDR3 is CSAISSIPQPQHF. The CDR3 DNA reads TGCAGTGCTATCTCTTCAATCCCCCAGCCCCAGCATTTT.